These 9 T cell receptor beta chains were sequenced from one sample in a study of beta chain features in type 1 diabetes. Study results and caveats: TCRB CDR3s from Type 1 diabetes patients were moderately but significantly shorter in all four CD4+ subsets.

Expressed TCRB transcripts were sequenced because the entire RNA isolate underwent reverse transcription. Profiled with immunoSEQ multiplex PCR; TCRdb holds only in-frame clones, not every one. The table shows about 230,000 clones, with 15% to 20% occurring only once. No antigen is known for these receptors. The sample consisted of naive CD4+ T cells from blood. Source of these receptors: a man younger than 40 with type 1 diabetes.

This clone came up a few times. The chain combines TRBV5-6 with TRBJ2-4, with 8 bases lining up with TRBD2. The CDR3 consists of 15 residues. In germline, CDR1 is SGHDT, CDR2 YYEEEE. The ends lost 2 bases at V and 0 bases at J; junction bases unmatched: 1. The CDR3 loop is CASSFLAGAKNIQYF. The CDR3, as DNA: TGTGCCAGCAGCTTTCTAGCGGGAGCCAAAAACATTCAGTACTTC.

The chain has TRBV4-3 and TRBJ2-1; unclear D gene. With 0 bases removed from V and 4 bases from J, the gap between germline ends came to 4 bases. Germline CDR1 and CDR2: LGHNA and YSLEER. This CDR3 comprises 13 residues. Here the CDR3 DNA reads TGCGCCAGCAGCCAAGACCAGTACAATGAGCAGTTCTTC. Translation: CASSQDQYNEQFF.

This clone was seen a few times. The CDR3 DNA sequence: TGTGCCAGCAGCTTAGACGTAAATGAGCAGTTCTTC. Translated: CASSLDVNEQFF. The chain combines TRBV7-2 with TRBJ2-1; D unresolved. CDR3 length equals 12 residues. Deletions cut 1 base from V and 7 bases from J, with 5 bases between. Looked up from germline, CDR1 is SGHTA and CDR2 is FQGNSA.

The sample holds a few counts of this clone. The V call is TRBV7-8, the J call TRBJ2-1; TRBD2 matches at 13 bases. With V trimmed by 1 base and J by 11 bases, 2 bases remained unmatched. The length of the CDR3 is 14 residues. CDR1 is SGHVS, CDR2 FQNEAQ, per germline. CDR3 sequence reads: CASSLGTSGRQQFF. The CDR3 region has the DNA TGTGCCAGCAGCTTAGGGACTAGCGGGAGACAGCAGTTCTTC.

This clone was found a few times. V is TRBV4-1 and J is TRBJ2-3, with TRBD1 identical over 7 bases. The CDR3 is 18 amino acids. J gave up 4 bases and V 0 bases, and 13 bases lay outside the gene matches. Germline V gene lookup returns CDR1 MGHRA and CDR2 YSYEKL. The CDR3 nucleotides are TGCGCCAGCAGCCAAGAAGGCCTCCTGACAGGGCTCGCAGATACGCAGTATTTT. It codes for CASSQEGLLTGLADTQYF.

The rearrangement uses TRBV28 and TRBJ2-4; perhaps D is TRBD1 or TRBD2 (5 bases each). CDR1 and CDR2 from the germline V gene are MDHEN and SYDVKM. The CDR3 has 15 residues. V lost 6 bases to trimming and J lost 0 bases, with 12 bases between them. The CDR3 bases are TGTGCCAGCAGCTATCCTGGGACAGCCAAAAACATTCAGTACTTC. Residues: CASSYPGTAKNIQYF.

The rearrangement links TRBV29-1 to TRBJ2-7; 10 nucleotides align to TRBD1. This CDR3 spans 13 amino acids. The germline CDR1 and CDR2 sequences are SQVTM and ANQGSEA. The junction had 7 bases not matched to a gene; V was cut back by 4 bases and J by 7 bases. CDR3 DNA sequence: TGCAGCGTTGCTGGGACAGGGGTTCGGGAGCAGTACTTC. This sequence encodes CSVAGTGVREQYF.

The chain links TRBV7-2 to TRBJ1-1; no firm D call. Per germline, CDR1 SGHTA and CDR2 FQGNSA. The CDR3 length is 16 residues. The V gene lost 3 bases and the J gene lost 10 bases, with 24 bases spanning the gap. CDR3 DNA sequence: TGTGCCAGCAGCTTGACAAACGCCGCTCTTACGTCCGGAGCTTTCTTT. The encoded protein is CASSLTNAALTSGAFF.

DNA of the CDR3: TGTGCCAGCAGTCGTACTAGCGGGGGCACAGATACGCAGTATTTT. This gives the protein CASSRTSGGTDTQYF. The chain combines TRBV27 with TRBJ2-3, with 10 bases aligning to TRBD2. CDR3 length: 15 amino acids. Germline assignment: CDR1 MNHEY and CDR2 SMNVEV (reference sequence). V trimming: 5 bases; J trimming: 1 base; junction bases outside the gene matches: 3.